This TCR beta chain is from a study of PD-L1 blockade in urothelial cancer. Overall study: Analysis of the blood was performed 3 weeks (second dose) and 6 weeks after treatment start.

Germline V gene lookup returns CDR1 SGHRS and CDR2 YFSETQ. The CDR3 sequence is 15 residues long. V gave up 4 bases and J gave up 5 bases, with 17 bases separating them. Synthetic spike-ins, TCR analog templates, were added into each PCR. Clones were sequenced by immunoSEQ multiplex PCR, and TCRdb holds only the in-frame ones, with some missing. This table has about 66,000 clones, 88% appearing once. Time point described: peripheral blood 6 weeks after treatment start. The input for sequencing was PBMCs, taken around atezolizumab (anti-PD-L1) treatment. This clonotype was obtained from a man aged 55-75 years with urothelial cancer. This chain connects TRBV5-1 to TRBJ2-3; possibly TRBD1 for D (7 bases). CDR3: CASSPRGQQVDTQYF. The CDR3 DNA reads as TGCGCCAGCAGCCCGCGGGGACAGCAAGTAGATACGCAGTATTTT.